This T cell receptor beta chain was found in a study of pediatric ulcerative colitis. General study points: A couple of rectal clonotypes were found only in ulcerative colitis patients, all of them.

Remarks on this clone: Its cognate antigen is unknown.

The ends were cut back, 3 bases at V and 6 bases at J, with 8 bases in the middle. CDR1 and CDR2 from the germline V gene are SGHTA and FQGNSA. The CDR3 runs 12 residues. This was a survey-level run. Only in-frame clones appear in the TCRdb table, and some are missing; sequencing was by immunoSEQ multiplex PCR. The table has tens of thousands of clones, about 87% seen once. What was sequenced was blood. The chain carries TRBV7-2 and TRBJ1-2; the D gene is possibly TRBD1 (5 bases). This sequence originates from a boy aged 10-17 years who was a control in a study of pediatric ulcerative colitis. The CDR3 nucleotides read TGTGCCAGCAGCTTCGGGGGGGATGGCTACACCTTC. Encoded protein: CASSFGGDGYTF.